Shown below are 3 T cell receptor beta chains from a single sample sequenced in a study of sequential checkpoint blockade in melanoma. Only in-frame clones appear in the TCRdb table, and some are missing; sequencing was by immunoSEQ multiplex PCR. The data show tens of thousands of clones, 86% seen once. As to treatment: randomized to nivolumab then ipilimumab (arm A) or the reverse (arm B). This sample comprised CD8+ T cells sorted from blood (inferred from file names), obtained from a patient given nivolumab and ipilimumab in sequence. These receptors originate from a human donor with melanoma.

This chain joins TRBV4-1 and TRBJ2-7; TRBD2 agrees at 7 bases. Germline lookup yields CDR1 MGHRA and CDR2 YSYEKL. The CDR3 loop spans 17 amino acids. V trimming: 3 bases; J trimming: 6 bases; junction bases outside the gene matches: 17. The CDR3 sequence: CASSHSLGSGVQAEQYF. The CDR3 DNA reads as TGCGCCAGCAGCCATTCTCTCGGGAGCGGGGTGCAGGCCGAGCAGTACTTC.

The chain carries TRBV6-5 and TRBJ2-7; TRBD2 matches 9 bases. The CDR3 covers 16 residues. CDR1 MNHEY and CDR2 SVGAGI come from the germline V gene. V was pared by 1 base and J by 1 base, with 5 bases of the junction left unmatched. The CDR3 DNA sequence: TGTGCCAGCAGTTACTACGCGGGGGGGCCGTCCTACGAGCAGTACTTC. Translating gives CASSYYAGGPSYEQYF.

This clone was observed once. The J gene is TRBJ2-5, the V gene TRBV5-1, with TRBD1 matching 7 bases. Trimming took 0 bases from V and 5 from J; bases not matched to a gene: 13. Germline CDR1 reads SGHRS; CDR2 reads YFSETQ. The CDR3 contains 17 residues. This CDR3 reads CASSLDAGGLGVETQYF. DNA of the CDR3: TGCGCCAGCAGCTTGGATGCAGGGGGTCTGGGGGTGGAGACCCAGTACTTC.